A selection of T cell receptor beta chains follows, all from one sample in a study of cytomegalovirus exposure and HLA in healthy donors. Sequencing was performed with immunoSEQ multiplex PCR; in TCRdb, only in-frame clones are kept and a portion is missing. The sample holds about 110,000 clones, more than 65% seen once. The sample comprised PBMCs. The receptors were gathered from a woman aged 45-65 years in good health and CMV-seropositive. Each CDR3 is given with its conserved first and last residue. The order of the fields is clone size, V gene, J gene, D gene, CDR3 protein, CDR3 DNA. The D gene is left open where the match is weak. Size values are once, few and many counts, or a class for expanded clones, and some rows have none.

NA,TRBV30,TRBJ2-3,TRBD1,CAWTTGVETDTQYF,TGTGCCTGGACGACAGGGGTTGAGACAGATACGCAGTATTTT
NA,TRBV7-9,TRBJ1-1,NA,CSSSLEGGTVGLTEAFF,TGTTCCAGCAGCTTAGAGGGGGGGACGGTAGGGCTAACTGAAGCTTTCTTT
NA,TRBV5-1,TRBJ1-1,NA,CASRIEGTNTEAFF,TGCGCCAGCAGAATAGAGGGAACGAACACTGAAGCTTTCTTT
few,TRBV7-9,TRBJ1-6,NA,CASSSTLDSSYNSPLHF,TGTGCCAGCAGCTCGACTCTCGACAGCTCCTATAATTCACCCCTCCACTTT
NA,TRBV4-2,TRBJ1-2,NA,CASSLNRDGYTF,TGTGCCAGCAGCCTTAACAGGGATGGCTACACCTTC
NA,TRBV18,TRBJ1-2,NA,CASSPPNSYGYTF,TGTGCCAGCTCACCACCTAACAGCTATGGCTACACCTTC
few,TRBV5-6,TRBJ2-1,TRBD2,CASSPAGGTFSYNEQFF,TGTGCCAGCAGCCCGGCGGGAGGCACTTTCAGTTACAATGAGCAGTTCTTC
once,TRBV7-2,TRBJ2-5,NA,CASSRTGGPQYF,TGTGCCAGCAGCCGAACCGGGGGGCCCCAGTACTTC
NA,TRBV5-1,TRBJ2-1,NA,CASSLEHVSYNEQFF,TGCGCCAGCAGCTTGGAGCACGTCTCCTACAATGAGCAGTTCTTC
NA,TRBV4-3,TRBJ2-5,TRBD2,CASSQRLAGEQETQYF,TGCGCCAGCAGCCAAAGACTAGCGGGGGAACAAGAGACCCAGTACTTC
NA,TRBV2,TRBJ2-3,TRBD1,CASSEGTGDTDTQYF,TGTGCCAGCAGTGAAGGGACAGGGGACACAGATACGCAGTATTTT
once,TRBV2,TRBJ1-1,NA,CASSGDWNTEAFF,TGTGCCAGCAGCGGGGACTGGAACACTGAAGCTTTCTTT
once,TRBV20-1,TRBJ2-7,NA,CSARRDEQYF,TGCAGTGCTAGACGAGACGAGCAGTACTTC
NA,TRBV7-9,TRBJ1-2,NA,CASSLPQGAVHGYTF,TGTGCCAGCAGCCTCCCACAGGGAGCAGTACATGGCTACACCTTC
NA,TRBV14,TRBJ1-2,NA,CASSQGRGADGYTF,TGTGCCAGCAGCCAAGGGCGGGGCGCCGATGGCTACACCTTC
NA,TRBV19,TRBJ1-5,TRBD1,CASSISSGGRNQPQHF,TGTGCCAGTAGTATCTCCTCAGGGGGACGGAATCAGCCCCAGCATTTT
NA,TRBV7-9,TRBJ2-5,NA,CASSSQGVGFSQYF,TGTGCCAGCAGCTCACAGGGAGTTGGTTTCAGCCAGTACTTC